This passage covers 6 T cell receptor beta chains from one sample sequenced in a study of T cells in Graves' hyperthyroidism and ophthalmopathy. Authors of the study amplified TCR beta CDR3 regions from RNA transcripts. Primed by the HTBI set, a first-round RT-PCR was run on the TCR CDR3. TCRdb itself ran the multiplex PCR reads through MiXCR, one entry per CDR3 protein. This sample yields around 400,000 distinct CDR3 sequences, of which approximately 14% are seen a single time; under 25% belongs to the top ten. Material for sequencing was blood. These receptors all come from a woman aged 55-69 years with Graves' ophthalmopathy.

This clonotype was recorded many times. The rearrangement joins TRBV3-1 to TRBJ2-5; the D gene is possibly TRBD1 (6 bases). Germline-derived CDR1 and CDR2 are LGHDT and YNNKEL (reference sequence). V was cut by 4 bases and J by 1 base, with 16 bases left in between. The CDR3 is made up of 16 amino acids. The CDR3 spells CASSRLGGTTQETQYF. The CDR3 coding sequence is TGTGCCAGCAGCCGACTGGGTGGGACAACCCAAGAGACCCAGTACTTC.

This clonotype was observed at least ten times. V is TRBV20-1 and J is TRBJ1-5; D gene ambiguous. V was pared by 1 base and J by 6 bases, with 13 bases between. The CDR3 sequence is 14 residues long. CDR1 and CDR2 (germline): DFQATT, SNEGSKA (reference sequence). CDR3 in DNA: TGCAGTGCTAGAGCTACGGGCAGAGGTCAGCCCCAGCATTTT. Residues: CSARATGRGQPQHF.

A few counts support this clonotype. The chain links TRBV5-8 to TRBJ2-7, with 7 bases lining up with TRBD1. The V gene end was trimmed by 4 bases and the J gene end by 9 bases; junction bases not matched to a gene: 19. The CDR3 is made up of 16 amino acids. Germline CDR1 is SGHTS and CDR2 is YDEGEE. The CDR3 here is CASSPRPGQQIGGQYF. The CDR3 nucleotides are TGTGCCAGCAGCCCCCGTCCGGGACAGCAAATTGGAGGGCAGTACTTC.

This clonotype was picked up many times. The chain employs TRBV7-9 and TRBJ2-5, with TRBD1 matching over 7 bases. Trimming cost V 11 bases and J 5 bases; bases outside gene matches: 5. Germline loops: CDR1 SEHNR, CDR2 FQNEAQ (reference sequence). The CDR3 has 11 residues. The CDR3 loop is CALQGRETQYF. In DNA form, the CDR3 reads TGTGCCCTACAGGGGCGGGAGACCCAGTACTTC.

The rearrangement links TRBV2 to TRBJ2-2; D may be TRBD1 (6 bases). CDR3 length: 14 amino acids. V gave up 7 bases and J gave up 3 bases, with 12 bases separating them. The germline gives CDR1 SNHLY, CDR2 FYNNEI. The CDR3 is CASMDSLDTGELFF. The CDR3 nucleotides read TGTGCCAGCATGGACAGTCTGGACACCGGGGAGCTGTTTTTT.

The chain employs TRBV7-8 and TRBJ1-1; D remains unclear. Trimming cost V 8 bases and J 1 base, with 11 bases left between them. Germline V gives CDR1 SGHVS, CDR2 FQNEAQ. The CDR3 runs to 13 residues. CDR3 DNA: TGTGCCAGCGGAGGGCGGCAGAACACTGAAGCTTTCTTT. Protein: CASGGRQNTEAFF.